A single sample gave rise to the 30 T cell receptor beta chains below, sequenced in a study of spatial heterogeneity in lung cancer. Whole-study findings and limits: It was found that expanded intratumoral alpha and beta TCR counts tracked tumor mutation counts.

Time point specified: sample taken at primary tumor resection. TCRdb reprocessed the 5' RACE reads via MiXCR and lists one record per CDR3 protein. Among 15,000 to 20,000 distinct CDR3 sequences listed, around 6.5% were seen once. For these receptors, no antigen is known. The sequenced sample was lung tumor tissue, obtained at surgery. The receptor set was obtained from a female donor with early-stage non-small cell lung cancer.

The chain couples TRBV20-1 to TRBJ2-7, with 13 nucleotides matching TRBD2. The length of the CDR3 is 14 residues. The germline CDR1 and CDR2 sequences are DFQATT and SNEGSKA (reference sequence). V dropped 6 bases and J dropped 0; count of bases not matched to a gene: 2. CDR3 DNA sequence: TGCAGTGCGAGACTAGCGGGAGGCTCCTACGAGCAGTACTTC. Its translation is CSARLAGGSYEQYF.

This clonotype has at least ten counts. The chain is built from TRBV5-5 and TRBJ2-2, with D perhaps TRBD1 (6 bases). Germline V lookup: CDR1 SGHKS, CDR2 YYEKEE (reference sequence). The CDR3 length is 15 residues. V was shortened by 6 bases and J by 1 base, with 13 bases between the two germline ends. This chain's CDR3 is CASTLRQVNTGELFF. In DNA form, the CDR3 reads TGTGCCAGCACCCTTAGACAGGTGAACACCGGGGAGCTGTTTTTT.

In its sample, this clonotype is medium-sized (0.01 to 0.1%). V gene TRBV7-2 combines with J gene TRBJ1-1; no clear D. Germline CDR1 SGHTA, CDR2 FQGNSA. The CDR3 is made up of 12 amino acids. V lost 4 bases and J 2 bases, leaving 5 bases between the germline ends. CDR3 bases: TGTGCCAGCAGCTACTTTAACACTGAAGCTTTCTTT. Its translation: CASSYFNTEAFF.

By share, this clonotype counts as medium-sized (0.01 to 0.1%). V usage is TRBV18 and J usage is TRBJ2-1; D could derive from TRBD1 or TRBD2 (5 bases each). Germline assignment: CDR1 KGHSH and CDR2 LQKENI. Trimming took 4 bases from V and 7 from J, leaving 5 bases between them. The CDR3 contains 11 residues. For the CDR3, the DNA is TGTGCCAGCTCACGGGGGAATGAGCAGTTCTTC. Translation: CASSRGNEQFF.

This clonotype was seen ten or more times. The chain carries TRBV6-6 and TRBJ2-6, with D unclear. CDR1 and CDR2 from the germline V gene are MNHNY and SVGAGI (reference sequence). V was shortened by 6 bases and J by 0 bases, with 9 bases between the two germline ends. This CDR3 region has 15 residues. Here the CDR3 reads CASRGASSGANVLTF. In DNA form, the CDR3 reads TGTGCCAGCAGGGGCGCGAGCTCTGGGGCCAACGTCCTGACTTTC.

The chain carries TRBV7-2 and TRBJ2-1, with 9 nucleotides matching TRBD2. The germline V gene encodes CDR1 SGHTA and CDR2 FQGNSA. V was pared by 3 bases and J by 7 bases, with 13 bases of the junction left unmatched. This CDR3 has 17 residues. The CDR3 DNA reads TGTGCCAGCAGCTTCCTGCGGGGAAGCGGGAGGTCGAATGAGCAGTTCTTC. Protein: CASSFLRGSGRSNEQFF.

Regarding this clonotype: A much larger clone sits a single nucleotide away, making a read error possible. The gene calls are TRBV5-6 and TRBJ2-7, with 9 nucleotides matching TRBD1. This CDR3 comprises 15 residues. CDR1 and CDR2 from the germline V gene are SGHDT and YYEEEE. The V and J ends lost 4 bases and 4 bases, in that order; junction bases with no gene match: 9. The CDR3 nucleotides read TGTGCCAGCAGCGACTTCTTGGACAGGGGTTACGAGCAGTACTTC. Translation: CASSDFLDRGYEQYF.

The J gene is TRBJ2-7, the V gene TRBV20-1; perhaps D is TRBD1 or TRBD2 (5 bases each). The germline CDR1 and CDR2 sequences are DFQATT and SNEGSKA (reference sequence). This CDR3 contains 14 residues. V was trimmed by 4 bases and J by 6 bases, leaving 19 bases between them. The CDR3 sequence is CSATTGTWTLEQYF. The CDR3 DNA reads TGCAGTGCTACCACCGGGACCTGGACCCTCGAGCAGTACTTC.

This clonotype has at least ten counts. The chain joins TRBV24-1 to TRBJ2-1; D is unresolved. Per the germline V gene, CDR1 is KGHDR and CDR2 is SFDVKD. The CDR3 loop spans 12 amino acids. The V end lost 3 bases, the J end lost 6 bases, and 5 bases lay between the germline ends. The CDR3 region has the DNA TGTGCCACCAGTGATACCCGCAATGAGCAGTTCTTC. Amino acids: CATSDTRNEQFF.

This clonotype was seen at least ten times. The chain is built from TRBV20-1 and TRBJ2-5; D unresolved. The CDR3 length is 14 residues. CDR1 and CDR2 (germline): DFQATT, SNEGSKA (reference sequence). The V and J ends lost 1 base and 5 bases respectively, with 14 bases between them. The CDR3 loop is CSARAIQSQETQYF. CDR3 nucleotides: TGCAGTGCTAGAGCGATCCAAAGCCAGGAGACCCAGTACTTC.

This clonotype appeared many times. CDR3 in amino acids: CASSSKLAGLPYEQYF. DNA for the CDR3: TGTGCCAGCAGCTCCAAGCTAGCGGGGCTCCCCTACGAGCAGTACTTC. The gene calls are TRBV7-9 and TRBJ2-7; 9 bases are a match to TRBD2. V shed 4 bases and J 2 bases; nucleotides not matched to a gene: 9. From germline, CDR1 is SEHNR and CDR2 FQNEAQ (reference sequence). The CDR3 length is 16 residues.

This clonotype was seen ten or more times. V usage is TRBV18 and J usage is TRBJ2-5; the D call may be TRBD1 or TRBD2 (5 bases each). Looked up from germline, CDR1 is KGHSH and CDR2 is LQKENI. V was pared by 3 bases and J by 7 bases, with 15 bases between. CDR3 length: 14 residues. The CDR3 DNA reads as TGTGCCAGCTCACCCACCGGGACGGTTGCGACCCAGTACTTC. This gives the protein CASSPTGTVATQYF.

This clonotype was picked up many times. The genes are TRBV7-9 and TRBJ2-1; D remains unclear. Germline V gene sequence: CDR1 SEHNR, CDR2 FQNEAQ (reference sequence). V dropped 5 bases and J dropped 9 bases, with 23 bases sitting between them. This CDR3 region has 16 residues. The CDR3 loop reads CASSPRQMSRVGEQFF. The CDR3 nucleotides are TGTGCCAGCAGCCCCCGACAAATGTCCCGGGTTGGTGAGCAGTTCTTC.

The table lists this clonotype with many counts. The rearrangement links TRBV4-3 to TRBJ1-1; D gene unclear. V was cut by 0 bases and J by 6 bases, with 8 bases left in between. This CDR3 has 13 residues. Germline V lookup: CDR1 LGHNA, CDR2 YSLEER. The CDR3 nucleotides are TGCGCCAGCAGCCAAGATAGTATCGCTGAAGCTTTCTTT. It yields the protein CASSQDSIAEAFF.

This clonotype is medium-sized by share. The V call is TRBV28, the J call TRBJ2-7; TRBD1 matches 8 bases. The V gene's germline CDR1 is MDHEN and CDR2 SYDVKM. J lost 4 bases, V lost 5 bases, and 10 bases had no gene match. The length of the CDR3 is 15 residues. The CDR3, as DNA: TGTGCCAGCAGTGCCTCCTCAGGGGGCATTTACGAGCAGTACTTC. Encoded protein: CASSASSGGIYEQYF.

Many counts were recorded for this clonotype. The CDR3 coding sequence is TGCAGTGCCGACAAAGGGTCTCGGCAGTACTTC. Its protein is CSADKGSRQYF. The chain employs TRBV20-1 and TRBJ2-7; D gene ambiguous. The germline CDR1 and CDR2 sequences are DFQATT and SNEGSKA (reference sequence). The V end lost 6 bases, the J end lost 9 bases, and 15 bases lay between the germline ends. The CDR3 has 11 residues.

By frequency in the sample, this clonotype is medium-sized. The genes are TRBV7-2 and TRBJ1-4; a possible D gene is TRBD1 (6 bases). In germline, CDR1 is SGHTA, CDR2 FQGNSA. Trimming shortened V by 1 base and J by 4 bases, and 25 bases separated the two germline ends. This CDR3 region has 20 residues. As DNA, the CDR3 is TGTGCCAGCAGCTTAGTAGGTCTACCCAGTACAGGGTCAATTAATGAAAAACTGTTTTTT. Its protein product is CASSLVGLPSTGSINEKLFF.

The table lists this clonotype with many counts. The V gene is TRBV7-2, the J gene TRBJ1-3; the D is unclear. Trimming pared 5 bases from V and 5 bases from J, leaving 16 bases between. The CDR3 runs 15 residues. CDR1 is SGHTA, CDR2 FQGNSA, per germline. CDR3 sequence: CASSPPGQIRNTIYF. In nucleotides, the CDR3 is TGTGCCAGCAGCCCCCCCGGCCAGATCCGAAACACCATATATTTT.

This clonotype was counted many times. V and J are TRBV7-2 and TRBJ2-7, with 7 bases identical to TRBD1. Germline CDR1 SGHTA, CDR2 FQGNSA. With 4 bases clipped from V and 5 bases from J, the junction kept 5 bases outside the gene matches. The CDR3 extends over 13 amino acids. DNA of the CDR3: TGTGCCAGCAGCTCCGGACAGGCACACGAGCAGTACTTC. Amino acid sequence: CASSSGQAHEQYF.

This clonotype was observed at least ten times. Its ends do not fully match the called genes, so a read error is possible. The chain links TRBV20-1 to TRBJ1-1; D is unresolved. The CDR3 runs 14 residues. Germline-derived CDR1 and CDR2 are DFQATT and SNEGSKA (reference sequence). The CDR3 DNA is TGCAGTGCTAGAGATCGAGTAAGATACGTCGAAGGTACCTTT. It is translated as CSARDRVRYVEGTF.

This clonotype was detected many times. The genes are TRBV12-3 or TRBV12-4 and TRBJ1-3; TRBD1 aligns across 7 bases. This CDR3 is 15 amino acids long. V was pared by 6 bases and J by 4 bases, with 9 bases of the junction left unmatched. CDR3 loop: CASRGIRDSGNTIYF. In DNA, the CDR3 is TGTGCCAGCAGGGGAATCCGGGACAGCGGAAACACCATATATTTT.

The V call is TRBV20-1, the J call TRBJ1-1; D may be TRBD1 (5 bases). Germline V CDR1 and CDR2: DFQATT, SNEGSKA (reference sequence). This CDR3 is 13 amino acids long. V was pared by 1 base and J by 0 bases, with 6 bases between. As DNA, the CDR3 is TGCAGTGCTAGAGGGGACCTGAACACTGAAGCTTTCTTT. This encodes CSARGDLNTEAFF.

This clonotype was counted many times. V usage is TRBV12-3 or TRBV12-4 and J usage is TRBJ2-7; D remains unclear. This CDR3 region has 13 residues. V lost 5 bases, J lost 2 bases, and 10 bases lay in between. The CDR3, as DNA: TGTGCCAGCAGTGTAGGAGTTCCCTACGAGCAGTACTTC. Translating gives CASSVGVPYEQYF.

This clonotype is judged medium-sized. The CDR3 DNA reads TGTGCCAGCACCCCCGTGGCGTGGGACAGGGGGCGAATTGGGAGAACAGATACGCAGTATTTT. Residues: CASTPVAWDRGRIGRTDTQYF. The rearrangement joins TRBV6-5 to TRBJ2-3, with 12 bases identical to TRBD1. Germline CDR1 and CDR2: MNHEY and SVGAGI. The junction had 23 bases not matched to a gene; V was cut back by 7 bases and J by 3 bases. The CDR3 has 21 residues.

Ten or more counts support this clonotype. This chain connects TRBV12-3 or TRBV12-4 to TRBJ2-1; 12 nucleotides agree with TRBD2. V lost 6 bases and J lost 0; bases outside the gene matches: 12. This CDR3 spans 19 amino acids. CDR3 DNA: TGTGCCAGCAGGGATTCGGGACTAGCGGGCGTAAGCTCCTACAATGAGCAGTTCTTC. This sequence encodes CASRDSGLAGVSSYNEQFF.

This chain links TRBV6-6 with TRBJ1-3; TRBD1 agrees at 10 bases. V lost 2 bases to trimming and J lost 0 bases; unmatched junction nucleotides: 4. The CDR3 runs to 17 residues. Germline CDR1 is MNHNY and CDR2 is SVGAGI (reference sequence). The CDR3 DNA reads TGTGCCAGCAGTTACATGGACAGGGGGTACTCTGGAAACACCATATATTTT. Amino acids: CASSYMDRGYSGNTIYF.

The rearrangement uses TRBV5-6 and TRBJ2-3; tentatively, D is TRBD1 (6 bases). The germline V gene has CDR1 SGHDT and CDR2 YYEEEE. This CDR3 has 18 amino acids. Deletions cut 2 bases from V and 6 bases from J, with 25 bases between. CDR3 coding DNA: TGTGCCAGCAGCTTACAACGGTCCGGGACATTTCGACTGGATACGCAGTATTTT. Amino acids: CASSLQRSGTFRLDTQYF.

A few counts support this clonotype. This chain connects TRBV20-1 to TRBJ1-1; D is unclear. Germline V CDR1 and CDR2: DFQATT, SNEGSKA (reference sequence). V lost 6 bases and J lost 3, with 11 bases in between. This CDR3 contains 12 residues. This CDR3 reads CSAPGQHTEAFF. The CDR3 region has the DNA TGCAGTGCCCCGGGCCAGCACACTGAAGCTTTCTTT.

Many counts were recorded for this clonotype. CDR3 amino acids: CASSQDRLGYGDDTDTQYF. The CDR3 bases are TGCGCCAGCAGCCAAGATCGGTTGGGATACGGGGACGACACAGATACGCAGTATTTT. This rearrangement joins TRBV4-3 to TRBJ2-3, with D tentatively TRBD1 or TRBD2 (5 bases each). Deletions cut 0 bases from V and 2 bases from J, with 21 bases between. The CDR3 totals 19 residues. Per the germline V gene, CDR1 is LGHNA and CDR2 is YSLEER.

This clonotype was seen repeatedly, ten times or more. This sequence joins TRBV7-9 and TRBJ2-3, with 12 bases identical to TRBD1. Germline CDR1 is SEHNR and CDR2 is FQNEAQ (reference sequence). This CDR3 comprises 15 residues. V was pared by 5 bases and J by 2 bases, with 2 bases of the junction left unmatched. The CDR3 DNA reads TGTGCCAGCAGCGAGGGACAGGGGGCCACAGATACGCAGTATTTT. This sequence encodes CASSEGQGATDTQYF. The variable domain in full, completed from reference TRBV7-9 and TRBJ2-3, reads DTGVSQNPRHKITKRGQNVTFRCDPISEHNRLYWYRQTLGQGPEFLTYFQNEAQLEKSRLLSDRFSAERPKGSFSTLEIQRTEQGDSAMYLCASSEGQGATDTQYFGPGTRLTVL.